Described below is a single TCR beta chain sequence and its context. What it binds is not known. CDR1 SGHRS and CDR2 YFSETQ come from the germline V gene. The CDR3 is 15 amino acids. V was pared by 0 bases and J by 5 bases, with 15 bases between. The data were taken from a study of early T cells in non-severe SARS-CoV-2 infection. Study outcomes and limitations: Anti-spike CD8 responses were favored in VDJdb matching, and private and CD4 specificities were missed.

Each cDNA molecule carried a unique molecular identifier. One entry per CDR3 protein results from TCRdb running MiXCR on the 5' RACE reads. The table includes about 110,000 distinct CDR3 sequences, over 10% detected once. Sample: whole blood. This receptor was taken from an adult who was a healthcare worker with PCR-confirmed SARS-CoV-2 infection or an uninfected control (not recorded which). The genes are TRBV5-1 and TRBJ2-7; TRBD1 might be the D (6 bases). This CDR3 is CASSLEGTSSHEQYF. Written as DNA, the CDR3 is TGCGCCAGCAGCTTGGAAGGGACATCTTCCCACGAGCAGTACTTC. The full variable domain, with the rest looked up from reference TRBV5-1 and TRBJ2-7, is KAGVTQTPRYLIKTRGQQVTLSCSPISGHRSVSWYQQTPGQGLQFLFEYFSETQRNKGNFPGRFSGRQFSNSRSEMNVSTLELGDSALYLCASSLEGTSSHEQYFGPGTRLTVT.